This TCR beta chain was recovered during a study of Ad26.COV2.S vaccination and SARS-CoV-2 variants (TCRdb year 2021). Context from the whole study: The specificity and breadth of SARS-CoV-2-reactive T cell receptors after Ad26.COV2.S vaccination were assessed by TCRbeta repertoire sequencing. The TCR-sequenced set comprised about 32 samples: about 19 Ad26.COV2.S vaccine recipients, 5 placebo recipients and 8 SARS-CoV-2 convalescent individuals.

Read against the paper, the sample's time point label means: individuals recovered from natural SARS-CoV-2 infection. Results and caveats for the whole study, not just this receptor: The authors noted that total T cell responses may have been underestimated by the TCR breadth and depth analyses. Vaccine and placebo recipients had similar non-spike TCR breadth, a finding consistent with the vaccine containing only spike. Spike-specific TCR breadth was higher in Ad26.COV2.S recipients than in placebo recipients (P = 0.0014). After vaccination, substantial breadth of spike-specific CD8+ and CD4+ T cell responses was reported.

TCRbeta CDR3 regions were sequenced with the immunoSEQ Assay. After extraction, genomic DNA underwent amplification by bias-controlled multiplex PCR, followed by high-throughput sequencing. The authors processed their data as follows. To quantify the absolute abundance of every unique TCRbeta CDR3 region, sequences were collapsed and filtered. Usable DNA was measured by amplifying reference genes present in all nucleated cells, and TCRbeta template counts were normalized to that usable DNA to estimate T cell fraction. Repertoire TCRs were annotated as SARS-CoV-2-specific when V gene, CDR3 amino acid sequence and J gene were exactly matched to a known reactive TCR set. The reference SARS-CoV-2 TCR set was obtained from MIRA and was filtered for enrichment in COVID-19-positive ImmuneCODE repertoires, whereby public or cross-reactive TCRs were removed. Using the MIRA antigens, annotated TCRs were further analysed by specific ORF or by position within an ORF. Depth was the summed frequency of annotated unique rearrangements, while breadth was defined as annotated unique rearrangements over total unique productive rearrangements. Group comparisons of TCR breadth used two-sided Wilcoxon rank-sum tests. TCRdb mirrors the immuneACCESS table, restricted to in-frame sequences. Some clones are absent from its copies; in checked studies, under half trace to an unresolved V gene, and the reason for the others is unknown. D and trimming were read from the DNA, whereas the V and J calls and clone size are those reported in that table. This sample is represented by roughly 150,000 clones; roughly 90% of them were singletons. Jointly, the top ten make up around 5% of the sample.

The germline V gene encodes CDR1 GTSNPN and CDR2 SVGIG (reference sequence). Trimming takes 1 base from V and 4 bases from J, and the germline ends sit 20 bases apart. The CDR3, cysteine through phenylalanine, is 17 amino acids long. Of the read, only the CDR3 DNA is kept; its 51 bases are in frame from base 1. For this clone: Its cognate antigen has yet to be identified. Within one base of it there is no much larger clone, and no base qualities were kept.

This TCR was sampled from a human donor who had recovered from COVID-19. Recombination linked TRBV30 to TRBJ1-5, with a tentative D gene TRBD1 over 5 matching bases. The sample in question was peripheral blood, obtained after recovery from COVID-19. The nucleotide sequence reads TGTGCCTGGAGTGCTGCACAGGACCCTTTGGGGAATCAGCCCCAGCATTTT. Translated, this gives CAWSAAQDPLGNQPQHF.